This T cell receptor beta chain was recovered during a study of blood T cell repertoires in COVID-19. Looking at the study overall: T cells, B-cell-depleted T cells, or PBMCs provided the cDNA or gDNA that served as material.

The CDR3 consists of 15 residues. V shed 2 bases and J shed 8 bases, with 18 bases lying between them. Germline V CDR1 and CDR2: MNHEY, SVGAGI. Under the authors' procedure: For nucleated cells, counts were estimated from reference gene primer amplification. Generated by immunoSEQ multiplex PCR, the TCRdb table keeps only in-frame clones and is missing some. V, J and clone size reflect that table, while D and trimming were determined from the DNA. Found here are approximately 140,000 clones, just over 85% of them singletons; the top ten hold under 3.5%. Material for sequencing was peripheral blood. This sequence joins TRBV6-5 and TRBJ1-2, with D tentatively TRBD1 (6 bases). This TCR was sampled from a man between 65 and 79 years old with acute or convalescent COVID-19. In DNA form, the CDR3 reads TGTGCCAGCAGTTACACCTCCACAGGGTTTAAGGGCTACACCTTC. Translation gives CASSYTSTGFKGYTF.